A single T cell receptor (beta chain) is shown here with its context. Its antigen is undetermined. Germline loops: CDR1 DFQATT, CDR2 SNEGSKA (reference sequence). There are 16 residues in the CDR3. V lost 0 bases to trimming and J lost 0 bases; unmatched junction nucleotides: 8. This sample stems from a study of T cells in Graves' hyperthyroidism and ophthalmopathy. General study results and limits: Ophthalmopathy could be told apart from stable hyperthyroidism with a 13 V-J model.

Amplified TCR beta CDR3 regions came from RNA transcripts. Researchers ran a first-round RT-PCR on the TCR CDR3 using the HTBI primer set. TCRdb re-analysed the multiplex PCR reads in MiXCR, keeping a single row per CDR3 protein. The sample has 540,000 or so distinct CDR3 sequences, around a sixth seen once. This TCR was sampled from a woman aged 25 to 39 with Graves' hyperthyroidism. Sequenced input: blood. The J gene is TRBJ2-7, the V gene TRBV20-1; TRBD2 matches at 7 bases. The CDR3 nucleotides are TGCAGTGCTAGAGAGTCACTAAGCGGGGTCTCCTACGAGCAGTACTTC. Amino acids: CSARESLSGVSYEQYF.